The present T cell receptor (beta chain) was sequenced within a study of OX40 agonist ivuxolimab in advanced cancers. Across the whole study: Males comprised 82.7% of the group, whose mean age was approximately 60 years (range roughly 23 to 90).

Study results and limitations: The specificity for antigen of the expanded peripheral T cells was not determined.

Concerning this clone itself: Its antigen is undetermined.

Prior autoimmune disease or systemic immunosuppression barred patients. Using immunoSEQ multiplex PCR, the repertoire was profiled, and TCRdb retains in-frame clones only, with some absent. The table has over 55,000 clones, approximately 80% seen once; the top ten hold around 8.2%. This CDR3 is built from 14 residues. The V end was cut by 1 base, the J end by 0 bases, with 6 bases between. Germline-derived CDR1 and CDR2 are SEHNR and FQNEAQ (reference sequence). The material sequenced was CD4+ or CD8+ T cells sorted from blood, taken in a trial of the OX40 agonist ivuxolimab. The receptor comes from an adult with an advanced solid tumor such as melanoma, head and neck, liver or kidney cancer. The V and J genes are TRBV7-9 and TRBJ2-5, with D unclear. The CDR3 protein is CASSLGRNQETQYF. The CDR3 nucleotides are TGTGCCAGCAGCTTAGGCCGGAACCAAGAGACCCAGTACTTC. The full variable domain, its missing parts supplied by reference TRBV7-9 and TRBJ2-5, is DTGVSQNPRHKITKRGQNVTFRCDPISEHNRLYWYRQTLGQGPEFLTYFQNEAQLEKSRLLSDRFSAERPKGSFSTLEIQRTEQGDSAMYLCASSLGRNQETQYFGPGTRLLVL.